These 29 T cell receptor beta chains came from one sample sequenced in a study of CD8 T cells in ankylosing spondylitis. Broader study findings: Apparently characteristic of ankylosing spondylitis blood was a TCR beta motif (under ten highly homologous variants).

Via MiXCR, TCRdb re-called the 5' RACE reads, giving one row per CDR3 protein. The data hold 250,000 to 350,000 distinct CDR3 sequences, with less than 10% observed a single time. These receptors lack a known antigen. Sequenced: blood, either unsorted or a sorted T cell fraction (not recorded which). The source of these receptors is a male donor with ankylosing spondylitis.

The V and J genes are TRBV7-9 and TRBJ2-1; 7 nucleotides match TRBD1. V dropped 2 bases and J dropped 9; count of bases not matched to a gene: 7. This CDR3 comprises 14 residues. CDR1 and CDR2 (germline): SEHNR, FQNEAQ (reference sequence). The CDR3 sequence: CASSLRQGWGEQFF. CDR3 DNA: TGTGCCAGCAGCTTACGACAGGGTTGGGGTGAGCAGTTCTTC.

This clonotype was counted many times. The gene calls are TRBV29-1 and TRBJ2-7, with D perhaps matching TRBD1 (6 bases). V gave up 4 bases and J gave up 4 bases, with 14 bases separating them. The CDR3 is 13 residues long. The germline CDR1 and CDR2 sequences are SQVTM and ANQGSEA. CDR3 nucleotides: TGCAGCGTTGCCGTCCAACAGGGTTACGAGCAGTACTTC. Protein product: CSVAVQQGYEQYF.

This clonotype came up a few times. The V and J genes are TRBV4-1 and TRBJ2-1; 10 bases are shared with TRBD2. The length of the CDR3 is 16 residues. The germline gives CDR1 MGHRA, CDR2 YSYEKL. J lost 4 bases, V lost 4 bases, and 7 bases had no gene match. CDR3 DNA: TGCGCCAGCAGCCCCTTCTCAGCGGGAGGGTACAATGAGCAGTTCTTC. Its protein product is CASSPFSAGGYNEQFF.

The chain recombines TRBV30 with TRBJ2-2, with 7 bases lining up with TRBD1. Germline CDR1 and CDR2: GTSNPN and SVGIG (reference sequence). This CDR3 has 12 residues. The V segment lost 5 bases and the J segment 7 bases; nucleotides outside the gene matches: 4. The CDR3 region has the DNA TGTGCCTGGGACAGGGTTCACGGGGAGCTGTTTTTT. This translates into CAWDRVHGELFF.

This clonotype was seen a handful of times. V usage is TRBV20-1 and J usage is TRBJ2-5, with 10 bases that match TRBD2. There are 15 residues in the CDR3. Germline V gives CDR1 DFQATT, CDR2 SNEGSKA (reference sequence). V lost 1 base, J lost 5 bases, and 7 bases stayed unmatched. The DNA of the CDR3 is TGCAGTGCTAGAGGGGCCCCGGGACTAGCGGAGACCCAGTACTTC. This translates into CSARGAPGLAETQYF.

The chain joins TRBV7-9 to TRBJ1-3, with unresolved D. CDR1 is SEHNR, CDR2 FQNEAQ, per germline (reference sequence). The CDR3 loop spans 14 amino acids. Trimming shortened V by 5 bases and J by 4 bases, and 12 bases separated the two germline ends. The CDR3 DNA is TGTGCCAGCAGCCGGACTGCAGAAGGAAACACCATATATTTT. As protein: CASSRTAEGNTIYF.

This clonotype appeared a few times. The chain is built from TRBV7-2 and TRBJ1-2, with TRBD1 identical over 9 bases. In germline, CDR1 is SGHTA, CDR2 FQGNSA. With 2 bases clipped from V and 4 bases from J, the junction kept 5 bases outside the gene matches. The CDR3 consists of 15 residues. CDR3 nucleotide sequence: TGTGCCAGCAGCTTACTCGGGACAGGGCTCTATGGCTACACCTTC. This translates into CASSLLGTGLYGYTF.

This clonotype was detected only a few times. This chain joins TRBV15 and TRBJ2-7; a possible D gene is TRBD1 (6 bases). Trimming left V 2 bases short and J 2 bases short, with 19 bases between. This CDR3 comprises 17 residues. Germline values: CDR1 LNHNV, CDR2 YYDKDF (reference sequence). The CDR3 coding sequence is TGTGCCACCAGCAGACTACCAGGACAGCAGATTACCTACGAGCAGTACTTC. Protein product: CATSRLPGQQITYEQYF.

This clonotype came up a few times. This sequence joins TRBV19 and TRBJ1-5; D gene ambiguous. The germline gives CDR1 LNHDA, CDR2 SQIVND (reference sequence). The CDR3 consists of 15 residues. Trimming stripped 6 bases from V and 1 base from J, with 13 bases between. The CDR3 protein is CASSGPQGSNQPQHF. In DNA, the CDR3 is TGTGCCAGTAGCGGACCTCAAGGGAGCAATCAGCCCCAGCATTTT.

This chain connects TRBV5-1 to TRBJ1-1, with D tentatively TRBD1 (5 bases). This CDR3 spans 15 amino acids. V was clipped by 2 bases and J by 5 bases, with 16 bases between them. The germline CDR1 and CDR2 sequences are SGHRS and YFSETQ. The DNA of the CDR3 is TGCGCCAGCAGCTTCAGAGGGGTGCATCAGACTGAAGCTTTCTTT. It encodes CASSFRGVHQTEAFF.

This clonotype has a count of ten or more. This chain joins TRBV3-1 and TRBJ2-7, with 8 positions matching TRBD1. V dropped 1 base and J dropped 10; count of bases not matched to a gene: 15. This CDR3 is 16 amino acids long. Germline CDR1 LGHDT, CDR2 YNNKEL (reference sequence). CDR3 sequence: CASSQAFLRDRHLQYF. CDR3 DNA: TGTGCCAGCAGCCAAGCCTTCCTGCGGGACAGGCACCTACAGTACTTC.

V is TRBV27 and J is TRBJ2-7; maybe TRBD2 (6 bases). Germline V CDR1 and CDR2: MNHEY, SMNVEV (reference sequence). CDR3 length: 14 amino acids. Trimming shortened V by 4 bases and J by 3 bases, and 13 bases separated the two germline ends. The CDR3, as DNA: TGTGCCAGCAGTTCCCACTTGGGGGGCTACGAGCAGTACTTC. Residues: CASSSHLGGYEQYF.

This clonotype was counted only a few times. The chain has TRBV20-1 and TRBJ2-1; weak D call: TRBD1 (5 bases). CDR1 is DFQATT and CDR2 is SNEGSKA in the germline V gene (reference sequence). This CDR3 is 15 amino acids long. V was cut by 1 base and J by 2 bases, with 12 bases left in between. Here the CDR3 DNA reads TGCAGTGCTAGAGTTCCAGGGTGGCCCTACAATGAGCAGTTCTTC. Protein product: CSARVPGWPYNEQFF.

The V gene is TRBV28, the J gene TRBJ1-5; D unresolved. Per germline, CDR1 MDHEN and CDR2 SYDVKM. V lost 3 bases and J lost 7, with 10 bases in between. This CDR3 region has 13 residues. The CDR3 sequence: CASSLGSTQPQHF. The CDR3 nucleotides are TGTGCCAGCAGTTTGGGCTCAACCCAGCCCCAGCATTTT.

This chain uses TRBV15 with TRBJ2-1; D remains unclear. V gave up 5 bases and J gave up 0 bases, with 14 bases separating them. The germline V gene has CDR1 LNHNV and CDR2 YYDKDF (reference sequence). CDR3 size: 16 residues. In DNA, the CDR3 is TGTGCCACCAGCCTCCCCGTGGATCTCTCCTACAATGAGCAGTTCTTC. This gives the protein CATSLPVDLSYNEQFF.

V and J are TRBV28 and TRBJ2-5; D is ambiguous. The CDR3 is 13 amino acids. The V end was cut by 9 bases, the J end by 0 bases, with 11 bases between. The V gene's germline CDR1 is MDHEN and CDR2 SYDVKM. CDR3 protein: CASRDTHQETQYF. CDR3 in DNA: TGTGCCAGTAGAGACACCCACCAAGAGACCCAGTACTTC.

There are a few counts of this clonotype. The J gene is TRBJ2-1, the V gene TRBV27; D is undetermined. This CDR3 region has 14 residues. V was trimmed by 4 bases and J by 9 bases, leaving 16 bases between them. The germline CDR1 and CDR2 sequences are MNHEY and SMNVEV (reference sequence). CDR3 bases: TGTGCCAGCAGTTCGACTCCCCAAGCACCTGAGCAGTTCTTC. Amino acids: CASSSTPQAPEQFF.

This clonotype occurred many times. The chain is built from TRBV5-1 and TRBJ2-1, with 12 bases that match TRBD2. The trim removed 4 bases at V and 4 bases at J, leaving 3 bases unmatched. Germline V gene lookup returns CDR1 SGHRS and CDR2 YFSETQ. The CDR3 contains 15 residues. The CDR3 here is CASSPGLAGYNEQFF. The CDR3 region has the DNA TGCGCCAGCAGCCCAGGACTAGCGGGATACAATGAGCAGTTCTTC.

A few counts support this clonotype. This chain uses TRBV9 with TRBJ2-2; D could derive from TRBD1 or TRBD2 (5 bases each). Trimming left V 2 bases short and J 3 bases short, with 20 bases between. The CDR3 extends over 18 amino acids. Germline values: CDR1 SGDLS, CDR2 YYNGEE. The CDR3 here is CASSVPPGTGGHTGELFF. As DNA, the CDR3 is TGTGCCAGCAGCGTGCCGCCCGGGACGGGCGGTCACACCGGGGAGCTGTTTTTT.

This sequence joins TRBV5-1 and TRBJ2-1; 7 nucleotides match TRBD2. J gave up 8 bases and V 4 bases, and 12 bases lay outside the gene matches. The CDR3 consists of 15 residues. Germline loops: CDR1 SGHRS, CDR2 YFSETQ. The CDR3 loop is CASSETSSRRDEQFF. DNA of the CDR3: TGCGCCAGCAGCGAGACTAGCTCAAGAAGGGATGAGCAGTTCTTC.

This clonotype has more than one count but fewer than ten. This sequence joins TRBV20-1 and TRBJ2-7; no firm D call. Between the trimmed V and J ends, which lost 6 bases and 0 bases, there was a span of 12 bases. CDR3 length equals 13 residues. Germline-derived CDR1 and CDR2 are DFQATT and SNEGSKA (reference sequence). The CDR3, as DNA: TGCAGTGCCCGCCCGCGGCACTCCTACGAGCAGTACTTC. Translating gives CSARPRHSYEQYF.

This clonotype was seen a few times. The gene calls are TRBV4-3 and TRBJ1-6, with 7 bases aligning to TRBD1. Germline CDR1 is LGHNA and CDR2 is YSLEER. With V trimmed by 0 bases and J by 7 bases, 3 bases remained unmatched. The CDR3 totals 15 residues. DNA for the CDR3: TGCGCCAGCAGCCAAGATAGCAGGGGGAATTCACCCCTCCACTTT. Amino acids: CASSQDSRGNSPLHF.

The CDR3, as DNA: TGTGCCATCAGGAGGACTAGTTTATCCTACGAGCAGTACTTC. Translated: CAIRRTSLSYEQYF. The J gene is TRBJ2-7, the V gene TRBV10-3, with 7 bases lining up with TRBD2. The V and J ends lost 6 bases and 1 base, in that order; junction bases with no gene match: 6. The CDR3 spans 14 residues. Germline-derived CDR1 and CDR2 are ENHRY and SYGVKD.

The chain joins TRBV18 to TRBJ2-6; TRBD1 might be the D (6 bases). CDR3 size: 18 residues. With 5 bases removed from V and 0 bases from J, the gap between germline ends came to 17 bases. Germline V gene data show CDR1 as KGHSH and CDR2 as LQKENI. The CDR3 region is CASSSDRWVFSGANVLTF. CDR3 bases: TGTGCCAGCTCATCGGACAGATGGGTATTCTCTGGGGCCAACGTCCTGACTTTC.

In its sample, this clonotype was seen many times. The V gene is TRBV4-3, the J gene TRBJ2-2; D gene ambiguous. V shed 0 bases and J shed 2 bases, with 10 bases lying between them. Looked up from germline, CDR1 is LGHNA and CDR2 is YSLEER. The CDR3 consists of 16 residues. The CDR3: CASSQDVGINTGELFF. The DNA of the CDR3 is TGCGCCAGCAGCCAAGATGTGGGGATTAACACCGGGGAGCTGTTTTTT.

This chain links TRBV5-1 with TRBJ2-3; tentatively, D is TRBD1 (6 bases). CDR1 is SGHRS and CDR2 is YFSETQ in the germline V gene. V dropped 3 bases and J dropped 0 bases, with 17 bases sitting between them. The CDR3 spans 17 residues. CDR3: CASSSSGTPSSTDTQYF. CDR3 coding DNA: TGCGCCAGCAGCTCGTCGGGGACACCTTCTAGCACAGATACGCAGTATTTT.

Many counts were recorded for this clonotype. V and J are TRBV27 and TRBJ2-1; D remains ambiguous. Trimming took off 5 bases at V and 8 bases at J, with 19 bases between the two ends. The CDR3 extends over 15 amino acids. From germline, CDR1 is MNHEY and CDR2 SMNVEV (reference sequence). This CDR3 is CASSLRIQRFHEQFF. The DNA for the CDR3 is TGTGCCAGCAGTCTCCGGATCCAGAGATTCCATGAGCAGTTCTTC.

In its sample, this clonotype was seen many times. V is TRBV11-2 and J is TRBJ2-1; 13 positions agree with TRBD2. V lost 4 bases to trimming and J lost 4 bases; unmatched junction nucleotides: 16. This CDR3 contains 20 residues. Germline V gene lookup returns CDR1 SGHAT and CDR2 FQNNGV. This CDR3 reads CASSSSRRTSGSGTYNEQFF. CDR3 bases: TGTGCCAGCAGCTCTTCCCGACGGACTAGCGGGAGCGGAACGTACAATGAGCAGTTCTTC.

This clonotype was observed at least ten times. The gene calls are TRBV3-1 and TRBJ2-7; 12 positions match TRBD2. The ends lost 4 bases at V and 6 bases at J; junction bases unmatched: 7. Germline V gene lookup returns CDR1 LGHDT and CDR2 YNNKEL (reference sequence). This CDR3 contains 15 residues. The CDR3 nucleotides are TGTGCCAGCAGCCCACCTAGCGGGAGGGCCACCGAGCAGTACTTC. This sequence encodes CASSPPSGRATEQYF.